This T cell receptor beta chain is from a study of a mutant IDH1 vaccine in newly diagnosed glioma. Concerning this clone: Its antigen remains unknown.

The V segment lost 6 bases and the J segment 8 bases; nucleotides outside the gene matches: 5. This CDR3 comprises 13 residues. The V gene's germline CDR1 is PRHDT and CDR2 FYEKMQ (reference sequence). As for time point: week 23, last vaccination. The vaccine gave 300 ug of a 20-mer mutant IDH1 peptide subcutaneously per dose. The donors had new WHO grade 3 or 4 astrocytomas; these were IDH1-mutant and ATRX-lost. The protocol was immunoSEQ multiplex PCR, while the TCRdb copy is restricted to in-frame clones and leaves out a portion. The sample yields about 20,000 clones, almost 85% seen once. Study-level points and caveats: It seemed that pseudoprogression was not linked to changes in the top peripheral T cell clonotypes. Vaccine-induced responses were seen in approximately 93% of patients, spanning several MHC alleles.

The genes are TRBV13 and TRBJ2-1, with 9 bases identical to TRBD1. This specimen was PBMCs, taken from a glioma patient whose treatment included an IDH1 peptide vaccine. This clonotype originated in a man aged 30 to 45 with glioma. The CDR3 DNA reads TGTGCCAGCAGTCCAGACAGGGGGTATGAGCAGTTCTTC. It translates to CASSPDRGYEQFF.